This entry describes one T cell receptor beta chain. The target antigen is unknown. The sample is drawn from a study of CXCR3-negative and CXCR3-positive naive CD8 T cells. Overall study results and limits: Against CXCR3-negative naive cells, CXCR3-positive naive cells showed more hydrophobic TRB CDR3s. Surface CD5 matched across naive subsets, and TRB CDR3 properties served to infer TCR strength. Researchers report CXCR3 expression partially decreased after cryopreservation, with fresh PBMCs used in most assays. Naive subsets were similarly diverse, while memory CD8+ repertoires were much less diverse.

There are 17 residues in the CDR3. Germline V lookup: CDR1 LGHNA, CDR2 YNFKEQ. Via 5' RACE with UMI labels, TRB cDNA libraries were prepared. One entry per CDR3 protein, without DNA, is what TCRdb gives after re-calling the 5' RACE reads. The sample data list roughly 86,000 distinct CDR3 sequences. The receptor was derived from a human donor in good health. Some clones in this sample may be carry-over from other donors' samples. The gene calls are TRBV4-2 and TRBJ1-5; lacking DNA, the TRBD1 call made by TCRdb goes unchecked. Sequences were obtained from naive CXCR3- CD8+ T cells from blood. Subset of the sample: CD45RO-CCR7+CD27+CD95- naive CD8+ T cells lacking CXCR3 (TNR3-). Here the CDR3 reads CASSQVGGSEGYQPQHF.